The 20 T cell receptor beta chains below come from one sample, sequenced in a study of response to subunit inactivated influenza vaccine. TCRdb analysed the RT-PCR reads with MiXCR anew, one entry per CDR3 protein. The sample has about 780,000 distinct CDR3 sequences; about a fifth are singletons. Sequencing used PBMCs from blood, obtained roughly 5 days after vaccination. The receptors were gathered from a man aged 45-65 years who received an inactivated influenza vaccine.

This clonotype has just a few counts. This chain joins TRBV20-1 and TRBJ2-3; 8 bases align to TRBD1. The ends lost 4 bases at V and 4 bases at J; junction bases unmatched: 7. CDR3 length: 14 amino acids. The germline CDR1 and CDR2 sequences are DFQATT and SNEGSKA (reference sequence). CDR3 nucleotides: TGCAGTGCTAACAGGGGGAGGCTAGCAGATACGCAGTATTTT. It specifies CSANRGRLADTQYF.

This clonotype turned up a few times. This chain uses TRBV5-1 with TRBJ2-1; 15 positions match TRBD2. Germline V gene lookup returns CDR1 SGHRS and CDR2 YFSETQ. The CDR3 covers 15 residues. Losses at the gene ends were 6 bases for V and 6 bases for J; bases not matched to a gene: 4. CDR3 in amino acids: CASNGLAGGPNEQFF. The CDR3 nucleotides read TGCGCCAGCAACGGACTAGCGGGAGGGCCCAATGAGCAGTTCTTC. Combining the CDR3 with reference TRBV5-1 and TRBJ2-1 gives the whole variable domain KAGVTQTPRYLIKTRGQQVTLSCSPISGHRSVSWYQQTPGQGLQFLFEYFSETQRNKGNFPGRFSGRQFSNSRSEMNVSTLELGDSALYLCASNGLAGGPNEQFFGPGTRLTVL.

The chain joins TRBV7-2 to TRBJ2-3, with D tentatively TRBD1 (5 bases). Trimming removed 10 bases at V and 2 bases at J, with 19 bases between. CDR1 and CDR2 from the germline V gene are SGHTA and FQGNSA. The CDR3 contains 15 residues. The CDR3 DNA is TGTGCCACAATTAACCGAGACAGCCACACAGATACGCAGTATTTT. This sequence encodes CATINRDSHTDTQYF. The full variable domain, with the rest looked up from reference TRBV7-2 and TRBJ2-3, is GAGVSQSPSNKVTEKGKDVELRCDPISGHTALYWYRQSLGQGLEFLIYFQGNSAPDKSGLPSDRFSAERTGGSVSTLTIQRTQQEDSAVYLCATINRDSHTDTQYFGPGTRLTVL.

This clonotype has just a few counts. The chain has TRBV5-1 and TRBJ2-1; TRBD1 or TRBD2 may be the D gene (6 bases each). CDR3 length: 16 amino acids. V shed 3 bases and J shed 8 bases, with 21 bases lying between them. Per germline, CDR1 SGHRS and CDR2 YFSETQ. The CDR3 DNA reads TGCGCCAGCAGCTCAGGCGGGACAAATCTGGGCGATGAGCAGTTCTTC. This sequence encodes CASSSGGTNLGDEQFF.

This clonotype showed up just a few times. Mismatch with germline at one junction end may stem from a read error. V gene TRBV7-7 combines with J gene TRBJ2-5, with TRBD2 identical over 9 bases. Germline assignment: CDR1 SSHAT and CDR2 FNYEAQ (reference sequence). This CDR3 is 15 amino acids long. The CDR3 loop is CASSLVDSGGETQYF. In DNA form, the CDR3 reads TGTGCTAGCAGCTTGGTGGATAGCGGGGGCGAGACCCAGTACTTC.

This clonotype was recorded a few times. The CDR3, as DNA: TGTGCCAGCACCCACCTGACAGCGGGTATGTACAATGAGCAGTTCTTC. Translated: CASTHLTAGMYNEQFF. This sequence joins TRBV11-2 and TRBJ2-1, with TRBD2 as a possible D gene (6 bases). The CDR3 is made up of 16 amino acids. V lost 7 bases and J 4 bases, leaving 20 bases between the germline ends. Per germline, CDR1 SGHAT and CDR2 FQNNGV.

V usage is TRBV4-3 and J usage is TRBJ2-1; 8 bases align to TRBD2. Germline V gene lookup returns CDR1 LGHNA and CDR2 YSLEER. The ends lost 0 bases at V and 4 bases at J; junction bases unmatched: 5. This CDR3 is built from 16 residues. CDR3 sequence (DNA): TGCGCCAGCAGCCAAGAAAGCGGGAGAGGGTACAATGAGCAGTTCTTC. This gives the protein CASSQESGRGYNEQFF.

The chain has TRBV10-3 and TRBJ1-3; 7 bases are a match to TRBD1. V shed 6 bases, J shed 0 bases, and the junction held 5 bases outside the gene matches. The CDR3 has 15 amino acids. Germline loops: CDR1 ENHRY, CDR2 SYGVKD. CDR3 in DNA: TGTGCCATCAGCCCGGGACAGAACTCTGGAAACACCATATATTTT. It is translated as CAISPGQNSGNTIYF.

This clonotype has just a few counts. The chain carries TRBV7-2 and TRBJ2-7, with 10 bases matching TRBD2. The CDR3 covers 14 residues. V trimming: 5 bases; J trimming: 3 bases; junction bases outside the gene matches: 4. CDR1 SGHTA and CDR2 FQGNSA come from the germline V gene. This CDR3 reads CASSARTSGYEQYF. The CDR3 nucleotides are TGTGCCAGCAGCGCCCGGACTAGCGGCTACGAGCAGTACTTC.

The J gene is TRBJ1-3, the V gene TRBV5-1; no clear D. The germline V gene encodes CDR1 SGHRS and CDR2 YFSETQ. This CDR3 has 14 residues. Trimming stripped 5 bases from V and 0 bases from J, with 9 bases between. The CDR3 spells CASRSGISGNTIYF. The CDR3 nucleotides read TGCGCCAGCAGGAGCGGAATCTCTGGAAACACCATATATTTT.

J is TRBJ1-2 and V is TRBV5-1; 8 bases fit TRBD1. The trim removed 4 bases at V and 5 bases at J, leaving 7 bases unmatched. The CDR3 length is 14 residues. Germline values: CDR1 SGHRS, CDR2 YFSETQ. DNA of the CDR3: TGCGCCAGCAGCATAGGGGACAGGACGTATGGCTACACCTTC. This translates into CASSIGDRTYGYTF.

This rearrangement joins TRBV7-8 to TRBJ2-6; 7 nucleotides line up with TRBD1. CDR1 and CDR2 (germline): SGHVS, FQNEAQ. The junction had 10 bases not matched to a gene; V was cut back by 5 bases and J by 6 bases. The CDR3 runs to 16 residues. This CDR3 is CASSRRTGSSANVLTF. Written as DNA, the CDR3 is TGTGCCAGCAGCCGCAGGACAGGCTCATCGGCCAACGTCCTGACTTTC.

There are a few counts of this clonotype. The chain employs TRBV29-1 and TRBJ1-2; D remains ambiguous. V was cut by 0 bases and J by 0 bases, with 5 bases left in between. The CDR3 has 13 amino acids. Germline lookup yields CDR1 SQVTM and CDR2 ANQGSEA. CDR3 sequence: CSVEEETNYGYTF. DNA of the CDR3: TGCAGCGTTGAAGAGGAAACTAACTATGGCTACACCTTC.

This clonotype was recorded at least ten times. The rearrangement links TRBV6-1 to TRBJ2-5; a possible D gene is TRBD1 (6 bases). V lost 10 bases, J lost 4 bases, and 16 bases lay in between. There are 13 residues in the CDR3. Germline V gene sequence: CDR1 MNHNS, CDR2 SASEGT. The CDR3 sequence is CATSTGKSETQYF. The CDR3 nucleotides are TGTGCCACCTCAACAGGGAAATCAGAGACCCAGTACTTC.

The sample holds a few counts of this clonotype. The rearrangement joins TRBV10-3 to TRBJ2-2, with 11 bases identical to TRBD2. The CDR3 runs to 16 residues. J was trimmed by 1 base and V by 6 bases; bases with no gene match: 4. CDR1 ENHRY and CDR2 SYGVKD come from the germline V gene. This chain's CDR3 is CAISLGLAGNTGELFF. The CDR3, as DNA: TGTGCCATCAGCCTAGGACTAGCGGGGAACACCGGGGAGCTGTTTTTT.

This chain links TRBV5-1 with TRBJ2-1, with 7 bases aligning to TRBD2. The junction had 11 bases not matched to a gene; V was cut back by 4 bases and J by 7 bases. This CDR3 is 15 amino acids long. Germline V gene sequence: CDR1 SGHRS, CDR2 YFSETQ. As DNA, the CDR3 is TGCGCCAGCAGCGGGGGGTGGCTAGCGGATAATGAGCAGTTCTTC. Protein: CASSGGWLADNEQFF.

The chain has TRBV24-1 and TRBJ1-2, with 8 bases lining up with TRBD1. The V gene's germline CDR1 is KGHDR and CDR2 SFDVKD. The CDR3 sequence is 16 residues long. V was pared by 3 bases and J by 4 bases, with 9 bases of the junction left unmatched. The CDR3 nucleotides read TGTGCCACCAGTGATACCGGGACAGGTGGATCCTATGGCTACACCTTC. Translating it yields CATSDTGTGGSYGYTF.

V usage is TRBV4-2 and J usage is TRBJ1-1; unclear D gene. This CDR3 spans 14 amino acids. Germline V gene sequence: CDR1 LGHNA, CDR2 YNFKEQ. With 0 bases removed from V and 4 bases from J, the gap between germline ends came to 9 bases. The CDR3 is CASSQDWVGTEAFF. The CDR3 region has the DNA TGTGCCAGCAGCCAAGATTGGGTGGGCACTGAAGCTTTCTTT.

This clonotype was picked up many times. V gene TRBV27 combines with J gene TRBJ2-2; 10 bases agree with TRBD2. Per germline, CDR1 MNHEY and CDR2 SMNVEV (reference sequence). V lost 4 bases, J lost 4 bases, and 18 bases stayed unmatched. The CDR3 loop spans 20 amino acids. CDR3 sequence: CASSYLPVLAGGRGTGELFF. In DNA, the CDR3 is TGTGCCAGCAGTTATCTCCCCGTGTTAGCGGGAGGCCGAGGCACCGGGGAGCTGTTTTTT.

The rearrangement links TRBV9 to TRBJ2-1, with 10 positions matching TRBD2. Losses at the gene ends were 3 bases for V and 8 bases for J; bases not matched to a gene: 8. The CDR3 sequence is 15 residues long. Germline CDR1 and CDR2: SGDLS and YYNGEE. The CDR3: CASSGISGRFDEQFF. CDR3 DNA: TGTGCCAGCAGCGGAATTAGCGGGAGGTTTGATGAGCAGTTCTTC.